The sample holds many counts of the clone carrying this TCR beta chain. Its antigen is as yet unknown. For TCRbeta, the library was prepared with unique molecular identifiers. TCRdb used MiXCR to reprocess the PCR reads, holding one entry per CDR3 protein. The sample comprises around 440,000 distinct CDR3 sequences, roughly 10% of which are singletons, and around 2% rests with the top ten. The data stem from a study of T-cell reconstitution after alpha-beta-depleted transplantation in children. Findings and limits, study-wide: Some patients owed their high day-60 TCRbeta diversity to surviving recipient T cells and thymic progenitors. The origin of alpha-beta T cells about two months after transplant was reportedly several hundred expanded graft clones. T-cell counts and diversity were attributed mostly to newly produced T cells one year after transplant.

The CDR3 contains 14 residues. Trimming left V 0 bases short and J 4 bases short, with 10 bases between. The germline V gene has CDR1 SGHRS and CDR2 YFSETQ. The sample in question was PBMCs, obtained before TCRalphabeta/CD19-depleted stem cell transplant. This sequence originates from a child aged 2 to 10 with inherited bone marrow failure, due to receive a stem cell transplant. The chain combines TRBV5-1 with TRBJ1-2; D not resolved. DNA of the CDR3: TGCGCCAGCAGCTTGGTGGGAACATCCTATGGCTACACCTTC. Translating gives CASSLVGTSYGYTF.